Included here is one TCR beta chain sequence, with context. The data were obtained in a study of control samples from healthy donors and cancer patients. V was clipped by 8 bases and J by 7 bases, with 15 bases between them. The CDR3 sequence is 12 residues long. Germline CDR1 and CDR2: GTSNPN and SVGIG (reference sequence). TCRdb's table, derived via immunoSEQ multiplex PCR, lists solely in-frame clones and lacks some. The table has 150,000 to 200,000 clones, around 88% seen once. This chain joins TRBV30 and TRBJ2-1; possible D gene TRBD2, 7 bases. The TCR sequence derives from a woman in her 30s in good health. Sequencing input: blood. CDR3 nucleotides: TGTGCCGGGGGCGGGGGAGGGAATGAGCAGTTCTTC. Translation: CAGGGGGNEQFF.